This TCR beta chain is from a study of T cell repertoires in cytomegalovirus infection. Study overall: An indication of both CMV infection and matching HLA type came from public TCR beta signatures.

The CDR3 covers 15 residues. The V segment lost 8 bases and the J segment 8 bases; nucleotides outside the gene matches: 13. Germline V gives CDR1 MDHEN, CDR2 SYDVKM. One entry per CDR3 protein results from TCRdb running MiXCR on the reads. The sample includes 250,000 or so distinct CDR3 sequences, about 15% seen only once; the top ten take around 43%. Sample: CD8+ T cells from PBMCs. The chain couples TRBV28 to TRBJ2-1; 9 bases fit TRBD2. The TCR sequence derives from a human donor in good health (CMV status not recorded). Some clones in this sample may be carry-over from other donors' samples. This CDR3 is CASSFGLAGRDEQFF. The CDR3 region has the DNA TGTGCCAGCTCATTCGGGCTAGCGGGGAGGGATGAGCAGTTCTTC.